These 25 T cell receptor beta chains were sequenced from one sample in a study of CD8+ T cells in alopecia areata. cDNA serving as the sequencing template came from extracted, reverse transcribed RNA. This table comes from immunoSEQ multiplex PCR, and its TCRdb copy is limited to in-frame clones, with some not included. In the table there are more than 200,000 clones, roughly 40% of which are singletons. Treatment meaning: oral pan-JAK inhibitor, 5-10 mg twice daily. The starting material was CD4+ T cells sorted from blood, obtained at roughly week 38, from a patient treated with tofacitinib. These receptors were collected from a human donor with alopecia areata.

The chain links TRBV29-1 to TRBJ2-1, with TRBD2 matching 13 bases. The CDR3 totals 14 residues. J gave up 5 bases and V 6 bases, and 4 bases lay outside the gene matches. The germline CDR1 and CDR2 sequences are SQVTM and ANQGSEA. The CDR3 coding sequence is TGCAGCGTGGCGGGACTAGCGGGAAACAATGAGCAGTTCTTC. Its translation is CSVAGLAGNNEQFF.

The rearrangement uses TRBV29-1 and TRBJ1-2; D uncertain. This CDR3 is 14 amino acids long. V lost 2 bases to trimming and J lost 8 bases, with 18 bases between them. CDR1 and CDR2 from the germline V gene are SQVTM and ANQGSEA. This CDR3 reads CSVERESGEGGYTF. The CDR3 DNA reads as TGCAGCGTTGAACGGGAATCTGGGGAAGGAGGCTACACCTTC.

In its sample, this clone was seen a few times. The CDR3 spells CAWSGAPDSLEQYF. CDR3 nucleotides: TGTGCCTGGAGTGGGGCCCCGGACAGCTTGGAGCAGTACTTC. The chain carries TRBV30 and TRBJ2-7; tentatively, D is TRBD1 (6 bases). Trimming took off 1 base at V and 7 bases at J, with 17 bases between the two ends. Per germline, CDR1 GTSNPN and CDR2 SVGIG (reference sequence). The CDR3 contains 14 residues.

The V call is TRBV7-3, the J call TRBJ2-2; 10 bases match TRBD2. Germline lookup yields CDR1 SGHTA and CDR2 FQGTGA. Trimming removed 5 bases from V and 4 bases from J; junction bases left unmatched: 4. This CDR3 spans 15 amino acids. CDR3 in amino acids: CASSLGLAATGELFF. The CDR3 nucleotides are TGTGCCAGCAGCCTCGGACTAGCGGCCACCGGGGAGCTGTTTTTT. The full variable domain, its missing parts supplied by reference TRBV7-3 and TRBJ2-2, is GAGVSQTPSNKVTEKGKYVELRCDPISGHTALYWYRQSLGQGPEFLIYFQGTGAADDSGLPNDRFFAVRPEGSVSTLKIQRTERGDSAVYLCASSLGLAATGELFFGEGSRLTVL.

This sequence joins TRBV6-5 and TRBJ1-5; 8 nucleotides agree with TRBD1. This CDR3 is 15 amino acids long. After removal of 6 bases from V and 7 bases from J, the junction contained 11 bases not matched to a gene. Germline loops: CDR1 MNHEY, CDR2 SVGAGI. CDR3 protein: CASRIQGGYEQPQHF. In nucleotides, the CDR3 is TGTGCCAGCAGGATACAGGGGGGTTACGAGCAGCCCCAGCATTTT.

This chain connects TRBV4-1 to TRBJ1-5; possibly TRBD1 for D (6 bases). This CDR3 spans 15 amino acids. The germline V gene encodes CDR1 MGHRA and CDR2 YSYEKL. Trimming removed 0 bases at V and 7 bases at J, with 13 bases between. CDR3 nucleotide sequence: TGCGCCAGCAGCCAAGATTCGACAGGAGGACAGCCCCAGCATTTT. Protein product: CASSQDSTGGQPQHF.

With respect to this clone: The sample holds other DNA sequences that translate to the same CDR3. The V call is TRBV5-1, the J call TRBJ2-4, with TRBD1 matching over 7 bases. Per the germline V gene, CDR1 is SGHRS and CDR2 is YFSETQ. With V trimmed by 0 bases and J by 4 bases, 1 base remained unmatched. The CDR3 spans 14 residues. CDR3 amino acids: CASSLEQGKNIQYF. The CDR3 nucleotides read TGCGCCAGCAGCTTGGAACAGGGGAAAAACATTCAGTACTTC.

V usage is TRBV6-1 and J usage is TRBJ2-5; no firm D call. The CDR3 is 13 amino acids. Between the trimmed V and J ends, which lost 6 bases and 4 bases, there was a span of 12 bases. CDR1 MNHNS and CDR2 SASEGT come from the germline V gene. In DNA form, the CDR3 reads TGTGCCAGCAGCCTCAGAGAGTCAGAGACCCAGTACTTC. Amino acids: CASSLRESETQYF.

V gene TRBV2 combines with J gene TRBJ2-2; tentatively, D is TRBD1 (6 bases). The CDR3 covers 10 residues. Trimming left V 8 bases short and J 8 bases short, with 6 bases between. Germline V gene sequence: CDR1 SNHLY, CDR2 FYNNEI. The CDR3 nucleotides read TGTGCCAGCGGGACAGGGGAGCTGTTTTTT. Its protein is CASGTGELFF. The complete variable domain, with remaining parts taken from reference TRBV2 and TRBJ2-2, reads EPEVTQTPSHQVTQMGQEVILRCVPISNHLYFYWYRQILGQKVEFLVSFYNNEISEKSEIFDDQFSVERPDGSNFTLKIRSTKLEDSAMYFCASGTGELFFGEGSRLTVL.

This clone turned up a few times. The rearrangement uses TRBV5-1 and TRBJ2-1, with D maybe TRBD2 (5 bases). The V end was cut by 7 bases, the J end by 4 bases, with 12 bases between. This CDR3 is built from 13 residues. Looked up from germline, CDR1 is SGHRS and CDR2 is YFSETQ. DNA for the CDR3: TGCGCCAGCCCAAGCGGTTCTTACAATGAGCAGTTCTTC. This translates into CASPSGSYNEQFF.

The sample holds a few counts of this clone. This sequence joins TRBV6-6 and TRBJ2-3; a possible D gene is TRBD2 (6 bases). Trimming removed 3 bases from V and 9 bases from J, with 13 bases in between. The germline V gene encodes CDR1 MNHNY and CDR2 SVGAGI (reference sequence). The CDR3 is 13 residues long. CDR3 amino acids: CASSYRTRETQYF. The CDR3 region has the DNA TGTGCCAGCAGTTATCGAACCCGGGAGACGCAGTATTTT.

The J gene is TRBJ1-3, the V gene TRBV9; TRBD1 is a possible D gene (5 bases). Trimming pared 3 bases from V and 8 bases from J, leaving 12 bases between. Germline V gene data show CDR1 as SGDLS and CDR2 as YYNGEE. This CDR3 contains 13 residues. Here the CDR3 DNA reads TGTGCCAGCAGCGACAGGTTCGGGGACACCATATATTTT. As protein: CASSDRFGDTIYF.

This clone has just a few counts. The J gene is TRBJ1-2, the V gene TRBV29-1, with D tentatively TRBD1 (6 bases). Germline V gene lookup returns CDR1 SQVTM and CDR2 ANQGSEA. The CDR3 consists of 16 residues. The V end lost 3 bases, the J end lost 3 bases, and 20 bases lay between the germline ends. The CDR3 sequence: CSVDHPPRGVDYGYTF. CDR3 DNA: TGCAGCGTTGACCACCCACCCAGGGGAGTGGACTATGGCTACACCTTC. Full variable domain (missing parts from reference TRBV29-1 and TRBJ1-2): SAVISQKPSRDICQRGTSLTIQCQVDSQVTMMFWYRQQPGQSLTLIATANQGSEATYESGFVIDKFPISRPNLTFSTLTVSNMSPEDSSIYLCSVDHPPRGVDYGYTFGSGTRLTVV.

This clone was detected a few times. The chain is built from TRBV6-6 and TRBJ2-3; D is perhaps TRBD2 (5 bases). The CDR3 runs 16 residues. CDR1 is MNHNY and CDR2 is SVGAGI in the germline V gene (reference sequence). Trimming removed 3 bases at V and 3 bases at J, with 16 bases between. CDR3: CASSYGLGRGTDTQYF. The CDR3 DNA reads TGTGCCAGCAGTTATGGGCTTGGCCGAGGGACAGATACGCAGTATTTT.

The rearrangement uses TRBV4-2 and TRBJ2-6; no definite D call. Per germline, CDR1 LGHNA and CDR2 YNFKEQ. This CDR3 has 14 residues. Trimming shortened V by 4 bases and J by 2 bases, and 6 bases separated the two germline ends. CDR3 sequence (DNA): TGTGCCAGCAGCCCCTTGACTGGGGCCAACGTCCTGACTTTC. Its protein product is CASSPLTGANVLTF.

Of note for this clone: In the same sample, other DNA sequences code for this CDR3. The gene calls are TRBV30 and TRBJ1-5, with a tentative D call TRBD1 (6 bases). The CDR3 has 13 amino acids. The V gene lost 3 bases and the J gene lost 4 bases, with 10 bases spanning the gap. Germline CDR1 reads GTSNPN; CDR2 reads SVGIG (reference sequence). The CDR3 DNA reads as TGTGCCTGGAGCTCACAGGGAAATCAGCCCCAGCATTTT. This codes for CAWSSQGNQPQHF.

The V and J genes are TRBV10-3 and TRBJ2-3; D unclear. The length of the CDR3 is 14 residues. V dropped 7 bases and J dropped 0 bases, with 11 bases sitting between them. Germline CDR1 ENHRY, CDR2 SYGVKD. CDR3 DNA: TGTGCCATCAAAATGGACCGAAGCACAGATACGCAGTATTTT. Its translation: CAIKMDRSTDTQYF.

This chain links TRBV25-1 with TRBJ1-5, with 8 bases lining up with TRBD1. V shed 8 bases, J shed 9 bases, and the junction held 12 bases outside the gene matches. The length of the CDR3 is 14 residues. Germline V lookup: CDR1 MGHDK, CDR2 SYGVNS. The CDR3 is CASRGTGPGSPQHF. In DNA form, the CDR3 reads TGTGCCAGCCGGGGGACAGGACCGGGATCGCCCCAGCATTTT.

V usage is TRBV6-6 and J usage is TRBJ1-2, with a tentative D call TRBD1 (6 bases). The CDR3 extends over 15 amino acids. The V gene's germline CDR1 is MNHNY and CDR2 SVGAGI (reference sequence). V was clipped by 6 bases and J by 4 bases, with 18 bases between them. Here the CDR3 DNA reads TGTGCCAGCAGCCTCGGAGGGGGGGAATTCTATGGCTACACCTTC. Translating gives CASSLGGGEFYGYTF.

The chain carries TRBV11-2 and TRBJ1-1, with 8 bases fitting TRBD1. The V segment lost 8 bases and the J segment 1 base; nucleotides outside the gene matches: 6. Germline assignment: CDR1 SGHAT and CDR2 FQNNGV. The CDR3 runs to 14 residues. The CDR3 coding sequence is TGTGCCAGCGCCGGACAGGGAAAGAACACTGAAGCTTTCTTT. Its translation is CASAGQGKNTEAFF.

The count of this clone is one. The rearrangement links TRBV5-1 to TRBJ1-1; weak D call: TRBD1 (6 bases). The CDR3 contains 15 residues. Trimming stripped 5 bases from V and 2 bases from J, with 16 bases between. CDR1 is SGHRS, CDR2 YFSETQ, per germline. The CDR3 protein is CASRPHDRTNTEAFF. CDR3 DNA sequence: TGCGCCAGCAGACCCCATGACAGGACCAACACTGAAGCTTTCTTT.

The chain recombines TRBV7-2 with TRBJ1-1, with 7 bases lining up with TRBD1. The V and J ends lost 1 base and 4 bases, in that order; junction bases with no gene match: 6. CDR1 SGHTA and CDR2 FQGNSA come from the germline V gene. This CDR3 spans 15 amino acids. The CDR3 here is CASSLDDREGTEAFF. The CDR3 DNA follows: TGTGCCAGCAGCTTAGACGACAGGGAGGGCACTGAAGCTTTCTTT.

CDR3: CSVGGQGNEKLFF. CDR3 nucleotides: TGCAGCGTTGGGGGACAGGGTAATGAAAAACTGTTTTTT. The rearrangement uses TRBV29-1 and TRBJ1-4; 9 nucleotides agree with TRBD1. The CDR3 is 13 amino acids. The V and J ends lost 4 bases and 4 bases, in that order; junction bases with no gene match: 1. The germline CDR1 and CDR2 sequences are SQVTM and ANQGSEA.

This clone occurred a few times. Here the CDR3 reads CASSKEAGREQYF. The CDR3 DNA reads TGTGCCAGCAGCAAAGAGGCAGGGAGAGAGCAGTACTTC. V gene TRBV21-1 combines with J gene TRBJ2-7. TRBV21-1 is shown as a pseudogene. CDR3 size: 13 residues.

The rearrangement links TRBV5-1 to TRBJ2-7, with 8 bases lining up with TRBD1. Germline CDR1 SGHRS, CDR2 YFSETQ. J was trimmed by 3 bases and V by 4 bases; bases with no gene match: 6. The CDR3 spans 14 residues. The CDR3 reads CASSALDRVYEQYF. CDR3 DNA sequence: TGCGCCAGCAGCGCCCTGGACAGGGTCTACGAGCAGTACTTC. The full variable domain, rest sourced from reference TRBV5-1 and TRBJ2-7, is KAGVTQTPRYLIKTRGQQVTLSCSPISGHRSVSWYQQTPGQGLQFLFEYFSETQRNKGNFPGRFSGRQFSNSRSEMNVSTLELGDSALYLCASSALDRVYEQYFGPGTRLTVT.